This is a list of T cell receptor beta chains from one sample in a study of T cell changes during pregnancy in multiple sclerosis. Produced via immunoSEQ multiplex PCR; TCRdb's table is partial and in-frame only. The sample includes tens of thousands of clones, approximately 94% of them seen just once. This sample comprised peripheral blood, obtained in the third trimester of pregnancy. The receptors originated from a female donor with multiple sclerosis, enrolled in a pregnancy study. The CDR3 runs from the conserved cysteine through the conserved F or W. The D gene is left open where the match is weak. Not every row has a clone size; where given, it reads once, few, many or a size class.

CDR3nt: TGTGCCAGTAGTATGCCCACCTCCGGGACTAGCGGACTAAGGGATACGCAGTATTTT; CDR3aa: CASSMPTSGTSGLRDTQYF; d_gene: TRBD2; v_gene: TRBV19; j_gene: TRBJ2-3; abundance: NA
CDR3nt: TGCGCCAGCAGCCGGGGACAGGGGCGATTGAACACTGAAGCTTTCTTT; CDR3aa: CASSRGQGRLNTEAFF; d_gene: TRBD1; v_gene: TRBV5-1; j_gene: TRBJ1-1; abundance: NA
CDR3nt: TGTGCCAGCAGCTCATGGTTCCGGGGTGAAAAACTGTTTTTT; CDR3aa: CASSSWFRGEKLFF; d_gene: NA; v_gene: TRBV21-1; j_gene: TRBJ1-4; abundance: once
CDR3nt: TGCGCCAGCACACGGGACAGCAAAAGCTATGGCTACACCTTC; CDR3aa: CASTRDSKSYGYTF; d_gene: TRBD1; v_gene: TRBV5-1; j_gene: TRBJ1-2; abundance: NA
CDR3nt: TGTGCCAGCAGCTGGGACAGCTCTGCCTACGAGCAGTACTTC; CDR3aa: CASSWDSSAYEQYF; d_gene: TRBD1; v_gene: TRBV7-9; j_gene: TRBJ2-7; abundance: NA
CDR3nt: TGTGCCAGCAGCTTGGGACAGGGAGTGAGCAATCAGCCCCAGCATTTT; CDR3aa: CASSLGQGVSNQPQHF; d_gene: TRBD1; v_gene: TRBV5-5; j_gene: TRBJ1-5; abundance: NA
CDR3nt: TGCGCCAGCAGTCAATCAAACAGGATAACTAACTATGGCTACACCTTC; CDR3aa: CASSQSNRITNYGYTF; d_gene: NA; v_gene: TRBV23-1; j_gene: TRBJ1-2; abundance: NA
CDR3nt: TGTGCCAGCAGCCCCGGGCCCGAGGGTGAAGCTTTCTTT; CDR3aa: CASSPGPEGEAFF; d_gene: NA; v_gene: TRBV5-4; j_gene: TRBJ1-1; abundance: NA
CDR3nt: TGTGCCAGCAGCTTAGGGCCGGGGCGGGGAGATGGCTACACCTTC; CDR3aa: CASSLGPGRGDGYTF; d_gene: NA; v_gene: TRBV7-3; j_gene: TRBJ1-2; abundance: NA
CDR3nt: TGTGCCAGCAGTTTAGCGACAGGGGAAGTGACAGATACGCAGTATTTT; CDR3aa: CASSLATGEVTDTQYF; d_gene: TRBD1; v_gene: TRBV28; j_gene: TRBJ2-3; abundance: NA
CDR3nt: TGTGCCAGCAGCCATCGGGCCTTACAGGGGGCCTTGTACGAGCAGTACTTC; CDR3aa: CASSHRALQGALYEQYF; d_gene: TRBD1; v_gene: TRBV7-8; j_gene: TRBJ2-7; abundance: NA
CDR3nt: TGTGCCAGCAGTTTTGGGTACAGGGACGAGCAGTACTTC; CDR3aa: CASSFGYRDEQYF; d_gene: NA; v_gene: TRBV28; j_gene: TRBJ2-7; abundance: NA
CDR3nt: TGTGCCAGCAGTTTATCCCCAACAGGGGTAAACACCATATATTTT; CDR3aa: CASSLSPTGVNTIYF; d_gene: TRBD1; v_gene: TRBV28; j_gene: TRBJ1-3; abundance: NA
CDR3nt: TGCGCCAGCAGCCACGGGACTACCACCCAGGAGCAGTTCTTC; CDR3aa: CASSHGTTTQEQFF; d_gene: TRBD2; v_gene: TRBV4-3; j_gene: TRBJ2-1; abundance: NA
CDR3nt: TGCGCCAGCAGCCGTCCCGGGACTGAAGCTTTCTTT; CDR3aa: CASSRPGTEAFF; d_gene: NA; v_gene: TRBV4-1; j_gene: TRBJ1-1; abundance: NA
CDR3nt: TGTGCCAGCAGCTTGCGGCTAGTTCCCGAGCACTACGAGCAGTACTTC; CDR3aa: CASSLRLVPEHYEQYF; d_gene: NA; v_gene: TRBV11-3; j_gene: TRBJ2-7; abundance: NA
CDR3nt: TGCGCCAGCAGCTTGGGACTCTACAGGGGGGCGGCCAAAAACATTCAGTACTTC; CDR3aa: CASSLGLYRGAAKNIQYF; d_gene: TRBD1; v_gene: TRBV5-1; j_gene: TRBJ2-4; abundance: NA
CDR3nt: TGTGCCAGCAGTTTCCGTGAAAAACTGTTTTTT; CDR3aa: CASSFREKLFF; d_gene: NA; v_gene: TRBV28; j_gene: TRBJ1-4; abundance: few
CDR3nt: TGTGCCAGCAGTTCCCCTACCAGGGGAAGTAACGAGCAGTACTTC; CDR3aa: CASSSPTRGSNEQYF; d_gene: NA; v_gene: TRBV27; j_gene: TRBJ2-7; abundance: NA
CDR3nt: TGTGCCAGCAGCTTCCGGACTAGCGGGGGATACCGAGGAGAGACCCAGTACTTC; CDR3aa: CASSFRTSGGYRGETQYF; d_gene: TRBD2; v_gene: TRBV5-6; j_gene: TRBJ2-5; abundance: NA
CDR3nt: TGTGCCAGCAGCTTAGGCACGGACAGGGAAGATACGCAGTATTTT; CDR3aa: CASSLGTDREDTQYF; d_gene: TRBD1; v_gene: TRBV7-9; j_gene: TRBJ2-3; abundance: NA
CDR3nt: TGTGCCACCAGCAGTAGGCGGGAGAGCACAGATACGCAGTATTTT; CDR3aa: CATSSRRESTDTQYF; d_gene: TRBD2; v_gene: TRBV15; j_gene: TRBJ2-3; abundance: NA
CDR3nt: TGTGCCAGCAGGGATGGACAGGGCTCCTACGAGCAGTACTTC; CDR3aa: CASRDGQGSYEQYF; d_gene: TRBD1; v_gene: TRBV6-1; j_gene: TRBJ2-7; abundance: NA
CDR3nt: TGTGCCAGCAGTTATTTCAGACAGACCTATAATTCACCCCTCCACTTT; CDR3aa: CASSYFRQTYNSPLHF; d_gene: NA; v_gene: TRBV6-5; j_gene: TRBJ1-6; abundance: once
CDR3nt: TGTGCCAGTAAAGTAGCGGCAAACACCGGGGAGCTGTTTTTT; CDR3aa: CASKVAANTGELFF; d_gene: NA; v_gene: TRBV19; j_gene: TRBJ2-2; abundance: NA
CDR3nt: TGTGCCAGCAGCTTAGGAGATAGCGGGGCAGGCTACGAGCAGTACTTC; CDR3aa: CASSLGDSGAGYEQYF; d_gene: TRBD2; v_gene: TRBV7-9; j_gene: TRBJ2-7; abundance: NA
CDR3nt: TGTGCCAGCTCACCCTGGAACCCCGGGAGCTCCTACAATGAGCAGTTCTTC; CDR3aa: CASSPWNPGSSYNEQFF; d_gene: NA; v_gene: TRBV18; j_gene: TRBJ2-1; abundance: NA
CDR3nt: TGTGCCTGGGGGGGAGGTCTTGGTCAGCCCCAGCATTTT; CDR3aa: CAWGGGLGQPQHF; d_gene: NA; v_gene: TRBV30; j_gene: TRBJ1-5; abundance: NA
CDR3nt: TGTGCCAGCAGTCGAGGGGGCAGCGAGACCCAGTACTTC; CDR3aa: CASSRGGSETQYF; d_gene: TRBD1; v_gene: TRBV28; j_gene: TRBJ2-5; abundance: NA
CDR3nt: TGTGCCAGCAGATACACCTCTGGAAACACCATATATTTT; CDR3aa: CASRYTSGNTIYF; d_gene: NA; v_gene: TRBV7-9; j_gene: TRBJ1-3; abundance: NA
CDR3nt: TGTGCCAGCAGTTGGGGAGGACAGGGGTATGGCTACACCTTC; CDR3aa: CASSWGGQGYGYTF; d_gene: TRBD1; v_gene: TRBV27; j_gene: TRBJ1-2; abundance: NA
CDR3nt: TGTGCCAGCAGCCGCACAGGGGGGGGAGATACGCAGTATTTT; CDR3aa: CASSRTGGGDTQYF; d_gene: NA; v_gene: TRBV7-3; j_gene: TRBJ2-3; abundance: NA
CDR3nt: TGTGCCAGCAGTGACCCAGGCAAGGATTTCGGCGAGCAGTTCTTC; CDR3aa: CASSDPGKDFGEQFF; d_gene: NA; v_gene: TRBV6-4; j_gene: TRBJ2-1; abundance: NA
CDR3nt: TGTGCCAGCTCACCACCGTCCTTAAATGAGCAGTTCTTC; CDR3aa: CASSPPSLNEQFF; d_gene: NA; v_gene: TRBV18; j_gene: TRBJ2-1; abundance: once
CDR3nt: TGTGCCAGCAGTGGCTCGGGGGTGAGCAATCAGCCCCAGCATTTT; CDR3aa: CASSGSGVSNQPQHF; d_gene: NA; v_gene: TRBV28; j_gene: TRBJ1-5; abundance: NA
CDR3nt: TGTGCCAGCTGGGAGCAGGGGACCTACAATGAGCAGTTCTTC; CDR3aa: CASWEQGTYNEQFF; d_gene: NA; v_gene: TRBV27; j_gene: TRBJ2-1; abundance: NA
CDR3nt: TGTGCCAGCAGCCCGACAGCTTACGAGCAGTACTTC; CDR3aa: CASSPTAYEQYF; d_gene: NA; v_gene: TRBV28; j_gene: TRBJ2-7; abundance: NA
CDR3nt: TGTGCCAGCAGCTCTTGGACAGGGAACTACGAGCAGTACTTC; CDR3aa: CASSSWTGNYEQYF; d_gene: TRBD1; v_gene: TRBV5-6; j_gene: TRBJ2-7; abundance: NA
CDR3nt: TGCGCCAGCAGTCAACCGGGACAGGGCTACGAGCAGTACTTC; CDR3aa: CASSQPGQGYEQYF; d_gene: TRBD1; v_gene: TRBV23-1; j_gene: TRBJ2-7; abundance: NA
CDR3nt: TGTGCCAGCAGCTTTACAGGGGGAGGCACTGAAGCTTTCTTT; CDR3aa: CASSFTGGGTEAFF; d_gene: TRBD1; v_gene: TRBV2; j_gene: TRBJ1-1; abundance: NA
CDR3nt: TGTGCCAGCAGTCGACCGACAGGGCTCAACACTGAAGCTTTCTTT; CDR3aa: CASSRPTGLNTEAFF; d_gene: TRBD1; v_gene: TRBV6-5; j_gene: TRBJ1-1; abundance: NA
CDR3nt: TGTGCCAGCAGTAAAACCGGGACAAGATACAATGAGCAGTTCTTC; CDR3aa: CASSKTGTRYNEQFF; d_gene: NA; v_gene: TRBV28; j_gene: TRBJ2-1; abundance: NA
CDR3nt: TGTGCCACCTGCCCCAGGACAGATAATTCACCCCTCCACTTT; CDR3aa: CATCPRTDNSPLHF; d_gene: NA; v_gene: TRBV10-3; j_gene: TRBJ1-6; abundance: NA
CDR3nt: TGTGCCAGCAGCACGGGACATTGGTACGAGCAGTACTTC; CDR3aa: CASSTGHWYEQYF; d_gene: NA; v_gene: TRBV7-2; j_gene: TRBJ2-7; abundance: NA
CDR3nt: TGTGCCAGCAGCTTACGCGGGGGGGCCGAGACCCAGTACTTC; CDR3aa: CASSLRGGAETQYF; d_gene: TRBD2; v_gene: TRBV7-7; j_gene: TRBJ2-5; abundance: NA
CDR3nt: TGTGCCAGCAGCTTTCTCTGGGGCCCCGCGGCTTTCTTT; CDR3aa: CASSFLWGPAAFF; d_gene: NA; v_gene: TRBV4-2; j_gene: TRBJ1-1; abundance: NA
CDR3nt: TGCGCCAGCAGCTTGGGGACGACCCGGGGGGACATTCAGTACTTC; CDR3aa: CASSLGTTRGDIQYF; d_gene: TRBD2; v_gene: TRBV5-1; j_gene: TRBJ2-4; abundance: NA
CDR3nt: TGCAGCGCAATCCGAGGGGGCTCTAACTATGGCTACACCTTC; CDR3aa: CSAIRGGSNYGYTF; d_gene: TRBD1; v_gene: TRBV29-1; j_gene: TRBJ1-2; abundance: NA
CDR3nt: TGTGCCAGCAGCTCCCGACTAGCGGCATACAATGAGCAGTTCTTC; CDR3aa: CASSSRLAAYNEQFF; d_gene: TRBD2; v_gene: TRBV7-3; j_gene: TRBJ2-1; abundance: NA
CDR3nt: TGTGCCACCAGAGGACGGACATCAACTAATGAAAAACTGTTTTTT; CDR3aa: CATRGRTSTNEKLFF; d_gene: NA; v_gene: TRBV15; j_gene: TRBJ1-4; abundance: NA
CDR3nt: TGTGCCAGCAGCTTAATGGCAGGGGACCATCAGCCCCAGCATTTT; CDR3aa: CASSLMAGDHQPQHF; d_gene: NA; v_gene: TRBV7-2; j_gene: TRBJ1-5; abundance: NA
CDR3nt: TGTGCCAGCAGTGAAGCGCTTACAGGCAACAATGAGCAGTTCTTC; CDR3aa: CASSEALTGNNEQFF; d_gene: NA; v_gene: TRBV6-1; j_gene: TRBJ2-1; abundance: NA
CDR3nt: TGTGCCAGCAGTGATACGAACACCGGGGAGCTGTTTTTT; CDR3aa: CASSDTNTGELFF; d_gene: NA; v_gene: TRBV6-4; j_gene: TRBJ2-2; abundance: NA